This TCR beta chain was sequenced for a study of blood T cell repertoires in COVID-19. About the study: The analysed material was cDNA or gDNA that came from T cells, B-cell-depleted T cells, or PBMCs.

V shed 6 bases and J shed 0 bases, with 6 bases lying between them. CDR1 is MDHEN and CDR2 is SYDVKM in the germline V gene. The CDR3 length is 13 residues. How the authors handled the data: By means of reference gene primer amplification, nucleated cell counts were estimated. Some clones are missing from TCRdb's copy, which holds only in-frame ones; the method was immunoSEQ multiplex PCR. Clone size and V and J calls were adopted from that table, with D and trimming inferred from the DNA. The top ten clones hold 1.6% of a sample with 130,000 or so clones, about four fifths of them seen once. This sequence joins TRBV28 and TRBJ2-4, with a possible D match to TRBD2 (6 bases). Sequencing used peripheral blood. The receptor was isolated from a human donor in a cohort sampled during active COVID-19. CDR3 region: CASREGAKNIQYF. DNA of the CDR3: TGTGCCAGCAGGGAGGGAGCCAAAAACATTCAGTACTTC. The whole variable domain, filled in from reference TRBV28 and TRBJ2-4, reads DVKVTQSSRYLVKRTGEKVFLECVQDMDHENMFWYRQDPGLGLRLIYFSYDVKMKEKGDIPEGYSVSREKKERFSLILESASTNQTSMYLCASREGAKNIQYFGAGTRLSVL.